The TCR beta chain under discussion was sequenced for a study of shared clonotypes between healthy human individuals. In the naive CD8 group, cells lacked CD45RO and were positively selected for CCR7, so terminally differentiated effector memory CD45RA+ cells were left out. HIV-negative, healthy adults without recent acute infections or vaccinations were the donors. TCRdb's copy holds only in-frame clones and misses some; the assay was immunoSEQ multiplex PCR. The table lists about 2.1 million clones, 93% of them singletons, with more than 1.5% in the top ten. This CDR3 comprises 15 residues. Germline CDR1 and CDR2: MNHNY and SVGAGI (reference sequence). With 0 bases removed from V and 6 bases from J, the gap between germline ends came to 14 bases.

This TCR derives from a young man in good health. Some clones in this sample may be carry-over from other donors' samples. The chain employs TRBV6-6 and TRBJ1-1; tentatively, D is TRBD1 (6 bases). Specimen: naive CD8+ T cells from PBMCs. This chain's CDR3 is CASSYSGAQVAEAFF. CDR3 nucleotides: TGTGCCAGCAGTTACTCGGGGGCCCAAGTGGCTGAAGCTTTCTTT.